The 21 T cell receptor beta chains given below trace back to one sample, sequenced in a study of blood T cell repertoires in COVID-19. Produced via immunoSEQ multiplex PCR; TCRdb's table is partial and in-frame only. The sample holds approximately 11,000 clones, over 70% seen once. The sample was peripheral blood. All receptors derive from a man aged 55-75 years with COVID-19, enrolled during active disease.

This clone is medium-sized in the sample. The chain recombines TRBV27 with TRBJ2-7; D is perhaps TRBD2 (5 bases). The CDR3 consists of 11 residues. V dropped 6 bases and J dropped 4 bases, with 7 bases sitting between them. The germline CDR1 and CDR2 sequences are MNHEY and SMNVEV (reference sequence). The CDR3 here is CASRRGYEQYV. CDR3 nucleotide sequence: TGTGCCAGCAGACGGGGTTACGAGCAGTACGTC.

CDR3 sequence (DNA): TGTGCCAGCAGCTTAACGTTGGGTTTAGGGACTAGCCGAGATACGCAGTATTTT. Translating gives CASSLTLGLGTSRDTQYF. This chain connects TRBV7-3 to TRBJ2-3; 9 bases are a match to TRBD2. This CDR3 region has 18 residues. The junction had 12 bases not matched to a gene; V was cut back by 0 bases and J by 5 bases. Looked up from germline, CDR1 is SGHTA and CDR2 is FQGTGA.

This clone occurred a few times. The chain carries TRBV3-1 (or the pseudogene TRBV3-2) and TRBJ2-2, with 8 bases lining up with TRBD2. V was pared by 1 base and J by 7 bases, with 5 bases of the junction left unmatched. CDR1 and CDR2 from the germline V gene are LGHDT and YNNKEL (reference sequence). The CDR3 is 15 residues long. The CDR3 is CASSQVAGMGGELFF. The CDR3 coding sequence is TGTGCCAGCAGCCAAGTAGCGGGGATGGGCGGGGAGCTGTTTTTT.

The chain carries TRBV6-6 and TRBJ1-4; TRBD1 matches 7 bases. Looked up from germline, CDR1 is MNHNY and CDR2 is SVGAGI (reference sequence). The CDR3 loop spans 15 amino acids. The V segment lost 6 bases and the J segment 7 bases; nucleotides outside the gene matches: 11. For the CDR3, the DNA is TGTGCCAGCAGCCATAGGGACAGAGGAAGTGAAAAACTGTTTTTT. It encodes CASSHRDRGSEKLFF.

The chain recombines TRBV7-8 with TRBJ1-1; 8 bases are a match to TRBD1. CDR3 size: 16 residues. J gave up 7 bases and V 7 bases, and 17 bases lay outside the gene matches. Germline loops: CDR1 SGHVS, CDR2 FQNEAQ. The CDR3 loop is CASTDLYYRGGDEAFF. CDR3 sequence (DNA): TGTGCCAGCACCGACTTATATTACAGGGGGGGTGATGAAGCTTTCTTT.

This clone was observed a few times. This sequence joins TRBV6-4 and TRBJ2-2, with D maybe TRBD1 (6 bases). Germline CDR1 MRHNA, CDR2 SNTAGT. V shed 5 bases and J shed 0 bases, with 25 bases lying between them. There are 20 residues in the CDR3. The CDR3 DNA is TGTGCCAGCAGTAATCGAAAACAGGGTGGTCCGAAACCGAACACCGGGGAGCTGTTTTTT. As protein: CASSNRKQGGPKPNTGELFF.

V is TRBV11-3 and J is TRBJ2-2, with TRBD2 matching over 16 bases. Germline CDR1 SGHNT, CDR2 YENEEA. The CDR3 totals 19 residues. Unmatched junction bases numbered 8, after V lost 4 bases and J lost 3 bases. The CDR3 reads CASSYTGTSGREYTGELFF. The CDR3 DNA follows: TGTGCCAGCAGCTACACGGGGACTAGCGGGAGGGAGTACACCGGGGAGCTGTTTTTT.

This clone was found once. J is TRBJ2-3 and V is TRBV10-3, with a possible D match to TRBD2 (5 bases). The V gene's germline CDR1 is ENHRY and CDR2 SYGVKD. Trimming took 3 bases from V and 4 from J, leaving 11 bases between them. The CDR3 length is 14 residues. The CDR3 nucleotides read TGTGCCATCAGTGATAAGGGAGAGGCAGATACGCAGTATTTT. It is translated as CAISDKGEADTQYF.

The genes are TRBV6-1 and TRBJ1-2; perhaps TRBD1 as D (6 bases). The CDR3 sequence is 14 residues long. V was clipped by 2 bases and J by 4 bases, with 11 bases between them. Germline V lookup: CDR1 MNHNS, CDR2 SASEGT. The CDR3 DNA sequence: TGTGCCAGCAGTGAACGGACAGCGTTCTATGGCTACACCTTC. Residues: CASSERTAFYGYTF.

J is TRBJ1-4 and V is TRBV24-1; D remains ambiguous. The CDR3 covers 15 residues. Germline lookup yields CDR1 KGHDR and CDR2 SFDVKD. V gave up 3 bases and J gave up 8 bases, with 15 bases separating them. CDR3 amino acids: CATSDPGEGGEKLFF. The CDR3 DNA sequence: TGTGCCACCAGTGATCCCGGAGAGGGCGGGGAAAAACTGTTTTTT.

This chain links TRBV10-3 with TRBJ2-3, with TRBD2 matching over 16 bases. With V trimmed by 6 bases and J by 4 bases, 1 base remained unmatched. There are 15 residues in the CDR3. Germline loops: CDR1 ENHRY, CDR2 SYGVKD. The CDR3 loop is CAIRGTSGRADTQYF. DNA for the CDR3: TGTGCCATCAGGGGGACTAGCGGGAGGGCAGATACGCAGTATTTT.

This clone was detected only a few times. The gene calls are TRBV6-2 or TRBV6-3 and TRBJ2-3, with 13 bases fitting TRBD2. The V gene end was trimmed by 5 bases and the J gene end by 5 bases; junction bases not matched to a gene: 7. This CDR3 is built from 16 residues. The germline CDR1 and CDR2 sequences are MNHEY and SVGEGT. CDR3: CASSEGLAGLGDTQYF. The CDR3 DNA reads TGTGCCAGCAGTGAGGGACTAGCGGGATTGGGAGATACGCAGTATTTT.

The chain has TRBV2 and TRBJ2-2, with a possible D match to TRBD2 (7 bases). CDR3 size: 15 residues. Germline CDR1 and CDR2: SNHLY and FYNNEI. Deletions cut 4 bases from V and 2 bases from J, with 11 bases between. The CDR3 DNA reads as TGTGCCAGCAGTGGACGGGGGGCAAACACCGGGGAGCTGTTTTTT. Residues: CASSGRGANTGELFF.

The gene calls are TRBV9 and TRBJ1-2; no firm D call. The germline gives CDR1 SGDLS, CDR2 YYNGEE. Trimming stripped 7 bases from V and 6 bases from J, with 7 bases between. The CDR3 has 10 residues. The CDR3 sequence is CASDTHGYTF. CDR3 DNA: TGTGCCAGCGACACCCATGGCTACACCTTC.

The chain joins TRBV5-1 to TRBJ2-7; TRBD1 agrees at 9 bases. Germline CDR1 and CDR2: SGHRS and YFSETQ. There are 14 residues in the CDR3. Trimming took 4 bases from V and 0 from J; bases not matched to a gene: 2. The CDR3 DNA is TGCGCCAGCAGCGTGGGACAGGGCTCCTACGAGCAGTACTTC. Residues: CASSVGQGSYEQYF. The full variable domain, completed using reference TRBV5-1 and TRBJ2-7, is KAGVTQTPRYLIKTRGQQVTLSCSPISGHRSVSWYQQTPGQGLQFLFEYFSETQRNKGNFPGRFSGRQFSNSRSEMNVSTLELGDSALYLCASSVGQGSYEQYFGPGTRLTVT.

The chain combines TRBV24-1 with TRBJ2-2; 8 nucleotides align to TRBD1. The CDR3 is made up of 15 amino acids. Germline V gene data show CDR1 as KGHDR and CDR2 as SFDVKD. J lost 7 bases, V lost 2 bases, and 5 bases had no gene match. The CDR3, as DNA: TGTGCCACCAGTGATTGGACAGGGTATCACGGGGAGCTGTTTTTT. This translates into CATSDWTGYHGELFF.

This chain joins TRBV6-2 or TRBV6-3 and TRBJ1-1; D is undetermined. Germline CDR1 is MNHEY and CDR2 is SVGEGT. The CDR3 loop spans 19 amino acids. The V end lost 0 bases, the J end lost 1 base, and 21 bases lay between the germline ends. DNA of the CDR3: TGTGCCAGCAGTTACTCGATTTCGCCCATACATGGCAGGAACACTGAAGCTTTCTTT. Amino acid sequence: CASSYSISPIHGRNTEAFF.

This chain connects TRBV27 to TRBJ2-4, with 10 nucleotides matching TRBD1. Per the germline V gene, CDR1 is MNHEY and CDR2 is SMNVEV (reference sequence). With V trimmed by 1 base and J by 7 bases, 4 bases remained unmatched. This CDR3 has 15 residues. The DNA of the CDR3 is TGTGCCAGCAGTTTATTTGGGACAGGGGTGAACATTCAGTACTTC. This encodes CASSLFGTGVNIQYF.

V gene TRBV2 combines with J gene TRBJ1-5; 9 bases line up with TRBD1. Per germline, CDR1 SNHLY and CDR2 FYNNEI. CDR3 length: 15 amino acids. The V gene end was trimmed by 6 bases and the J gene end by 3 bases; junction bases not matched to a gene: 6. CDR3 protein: CASSGQGRYNQPQHF. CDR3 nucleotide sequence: TGTGCCAGCAGCGGACAGGGGCGATACAATCAGCCCCAGCATTTT.

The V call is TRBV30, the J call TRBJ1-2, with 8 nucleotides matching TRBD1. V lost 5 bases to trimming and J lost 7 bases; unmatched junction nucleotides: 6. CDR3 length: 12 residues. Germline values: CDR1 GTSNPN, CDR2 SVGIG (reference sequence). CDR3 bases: TGTGCCTGGGTGACAGGGGACGGTGGCTACACCTTC. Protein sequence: CAWVTGDGGYTF. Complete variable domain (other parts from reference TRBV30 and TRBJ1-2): SQTIHQWPATLVQPVGSPLSLECTVEGTSNPNLYWYRQAAGRGLQLLFYSVGIGQISSEVPQNLSASRPQDRQFILSSKKLLLSDSGFYLCAWVTGDGGYTFGSGTRLTVV.

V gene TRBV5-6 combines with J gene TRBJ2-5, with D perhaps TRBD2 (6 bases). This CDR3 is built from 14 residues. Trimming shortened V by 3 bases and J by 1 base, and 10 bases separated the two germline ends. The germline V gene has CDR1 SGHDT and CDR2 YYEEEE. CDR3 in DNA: TGTGCCAGCAGCTCAAGCGGGTTCCAAGAGACCCAGTACTTC. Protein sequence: CASSSSGFQETQYF.